This entry is about one TCR beta chain. This receptor's antigen is unknown. No base qualities exist here, and no much larger clone lies one base off it. This sample was included in a study of long-term antiretroviral therapy in people with HIV (dated by TCRdb to between 2021 and 2024). A note on the overall study: The earliest samples were collected about a decade before the 2015 WHO recommendation for immediate ART, when ART was typically delayed until CD4 counts fell. Of the roughly 30 participants with HIV, about a dozen were female. Whether ART initiation and durable HIV suppression were associated with changes in peripheral blood TRB repertoire composition and diversity was tested in a retrospective serial study. No cross-contamination during QIAcube processing turned up in test extractions that ran a monoclonal T-cell line alongside 25 to 35 polyclonal samples. A total of fewer than 250 cryopreserved PBMC samples came from 25 to 35 adults with confirmed HIV infection and were collected serially over a mean of about six years (range 1-12). On the study overall, not on this receptor specifically: Because pre-ART samples had limited cell numbers, profiling was done on unsorted PBMC rather than on sorted CD4+ and CD8+ T cells. Starting ART was linked to a significant rise in TRB diversity, yet even after long-term ART the diversity remained significantly lower than in transplant donor controls. No data were available on ART adherence, viral resistance or therapy changes, limiting inferences about post-ART repertoire changes. Compared with controls, HIV repertoires had narrower CDR3 length ranges, and the network structure pointed to an antigen-experienced repertoire that shifted only slightly toward naive after ART. Limited PBMC availability meant only the TCR beta chain was sequenced, without alpha chain pairing. The samples were dated from about 2004 to 2018, and the ART regimens that were used may be less effective than current ART regimens. The repertoire was dominated across all time points by expanded TRB clones identified before ART initiation, although this dominance was seen to fluctuate and to decrease in many PLHIV after ART.

Sequencing of the TRB variable region was done with the immunoSEQ hsTCRB v3.0 assay at survey level resolution. The targeted TRB sequencing depth was roughly 40,000-55,000 T-cell genomes per sample. An Illumina MiSeq with a v3 150-cycle kit was used to sequence the pooled TRB libraries. The authors' analysis ran thus. Repertoire analysis was performed in R inside a reproducible Nextflow workflow that covered QC, data transformation and analysis. LymphoSeq2, an R package for AIRR-Seq data exploration, was used to implement custom analyses. After excluding a handful of samples that yielded fewer than 5000 total TRB sequences, under 200 HIV repertoires remained for analysis. Among the roughly 190 retained HIV repertoires, 55 to 60 were collected before ART initiation and more than 120 after ART initiation. Repertoires were downsampled to 5000 TRB nucleotide sequences, with summary statistics averaged over 100 downsampling iterations. The analysis kept only TRB sequences whose CDR3 regions were at least seven amino acids long. Diversity was measured with a Shannon entropy-derived clonality score and the Gini coefficient. In repertoire networks, the top 5000 CDR3 amino acid sequences were linked whenever an edit distance of one separated two sequences. For TRB CDR3 amino acid sequences, GLIPH2 was used to predict antigen specificity groups and MHC restriction. To flag known CMV, EBV, HIV or tissue antigen associations, CDR3 amino acid sequences were matched against VDJdb and McPAS-TCR. Pre-ART, post-ART and control groups were compared with Wilcoxon signed-rank tests and Holm-Bonferroni correction. The source is immuneACCESS, and TCRdb retained only in-frame sequences with V and J called. Part of the clones is not carried over; for the studies checked, unresolved V genes explain less than half of this, and the remainder is unexplained. V and J calls and clone size are as listed in that table; D and trimming were resolved from the DNA. The table for this sample lists fewer than 55,000 clones; nearly 95% of them were counted only once. The top ten hold around 2.7% of the sample.

To be included, a participant needed at least one PBMC sample from before ART initiation plus at least two post-ART samples. All participants with HIV were treated in the United States of America. Before DNA extraction, cryopreserved samples of roughly 0.85-11 million PBMC were thawed and then washed. At the time of the earliest PBMC sample, participants with HIV were aged between roughly 20 and 54 years. Per participant, PBMC samples came from 1-4 timepoints prior to ART initiation and 2-8 timepoints following ART initiation, for a median of 7 samples. Serial HIV viral load, CD4+ T-cell count, ART history and demographic data were obtained for every participant. A Qiagen kit on a QIAcube was used to extract genomic DNA from unsorted PBMC, with samples processed in batches of 12. V ends up 4 bases short and J 6 bases short, with an unmatched junction base count of 12. CDR1 is given as ENHRY and CDR2 as SYGVKD, both from the germline V gene. From the cysteine through the phenylalanine, the CDR3 covers 15 amino acids. CDR3 DNA is the only sequence kept; it has 45 bases, read in frame from the first base.

The chain employs TRBV10-3 and TRBJ2-7; 7 bases in the middle match TRBD1. The sequenced sample was unsorted PBMCs, obtained 3.7 years after starting antiretroviral therapy. This receptor was obtained from a woman between 45 and 65 years old with HIV. The sequence in DNA is TGTGCCATCAGTGGAACCGGGACAGTTGTAGGCGAGCAGTACTTC. Translated, it reads CAISGTGTVVGEQYF.